This entry is about one T cell receptor beta chain. Its antigen is undetermined. The ends lost 6 bases at V and 4 bases at J; junction bases unmatched: 7. Germline CDR1 MNHEY, CDR2 SVGAGI. The CDR3 loop spans 15 amino acids. This specimen belongs to a study of OX40 agonist ivuxolimab in advanced cancers. About the research overall: The treatment was a fully human IgG2 OX40 agonist, ivuxolimab.

Clones were read by immunoSEQ multiplex PCR, and TCRdb kept only the in-frame ones, dropping some. Of 57,000 or so clones in the sample, under 95% were seen once. Researchers took blood at baseline, on cycle 4 day 1, and on cycle 7 day 1. General study results and limits: Some of the lowest clonal expansion was seen in partial responders at 0.1-3.0 mg/kg.

Material: CD4+ or CD8+ T cells sorted from blood, obtained in a trial of the OX40 agonist ivuxolimab. The clonotype originates from an adult with an advanced solid tumor such as melanoma, head and neck, liver or kidney cancer. This chain uses TRBV6-5 with TRBJ2-5, with TRBD2 matching 11 bases. As DNA, the CDR3 is TGTGCCAGCAGCCGACGAGGACTAGCGGGAGAGACCCAGTACTTC. Amino acid sequence: CASSRRGLAGETQYF.